The source of this TCR beta chain is a study of persistence of HIV-infected CD4 T cells. Concerning this clone itself: The antigen remains undetermined.

Whole-study results and caveats: TCRbeta richness was lower in CMV- and Gag-responding cells than in anti-CD3/anti-CD28-responding cells.

The immunoSEQ assay was version 4, run in survey mode. Genomic DNA was diluted to around 10 ng/uL, up to about 1 ug per sample. Measured with immunoSEQ multiplex PCR; TCRdb has only the in-frame clones, and not every one. The sample shows approximately 20,000 clones, about 62% of them seen only once. Trimming shortened V by 1 base and J by 1 base, and 20 bases separated the two germline ends. The CDR3 extends over 18 amino acids. Germline-derived CDR1 and CDR2 are SGHRS and YFSETQ. The stimulus was an HIV-1 Gag 15-mer peptide pool, 0.95 to 1 ug/peptide/mL. Sorting selected CD4+ T cells upregulating both CD40 ligand and CD69. Suppressive ART was started during chronic HIV-1 infection in these adults.

The source of this sequence is an adult woman with HIV who was CMV-seropositive. The specimen comprised CD4+ T cells sorted from PBMCs after approximately 19-hour stimulation, sampled from a patient who received antiretroviral therapy. The chain uses TRBV5-1 and TRBJ2-5; the D gene could be TRBD1 or TRBD2 (5 bases each). The CDR3 region is CASSLIANLGASQETQYF. The CDR3 DNA sequence: TGCGCCAGCAGCTTGATCGCTAATCTCGGGGCAAGCCAAGAGACCCAGTACTTC.